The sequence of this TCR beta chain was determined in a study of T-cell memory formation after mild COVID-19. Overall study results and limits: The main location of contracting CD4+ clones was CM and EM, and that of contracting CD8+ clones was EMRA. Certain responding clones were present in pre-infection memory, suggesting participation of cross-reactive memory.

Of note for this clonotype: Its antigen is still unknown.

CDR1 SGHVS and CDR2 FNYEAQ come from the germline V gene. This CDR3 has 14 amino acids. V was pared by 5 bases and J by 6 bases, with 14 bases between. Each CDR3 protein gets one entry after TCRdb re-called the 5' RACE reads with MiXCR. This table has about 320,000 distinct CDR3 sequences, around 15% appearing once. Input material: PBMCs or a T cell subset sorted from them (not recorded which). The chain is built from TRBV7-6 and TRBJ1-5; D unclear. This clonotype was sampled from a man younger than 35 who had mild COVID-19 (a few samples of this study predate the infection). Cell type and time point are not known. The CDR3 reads CASSLAHPSQPQHF. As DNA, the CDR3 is TGTGCCAGCAGCCTCGCGCATCCGAGTCAGCCCCAGCATTTT.